The 7 T cell receptor beta chains presented below share a single source sample, sequenced in a study of T cell changes during pregnancy in multiple sclerosis. Only in-frame clones appear in the TCRdb table, and some are missing; sequencing was by immunoSEQ multiplex PCR. In the table there are about 92,000 clones, roughly 90% of which are singletons. This specimen was peripheral blood, taken in the first trimester of pregnancy. These receptors came from a female donor with multiple sclerosis, enrolled in a pregnancy study.

The CDR3 coding sequence is TGTGCCAGCAGCCGCGGGACAGTGAACACTGAAGCTTTCTTT. Protein: CASSRGTVNTEAFF. The chain uses TRBV7-9 and TRBJ1-1, with 7 bases aligning to TRBD1. The germline gives CDR1 SEHNR, CDR2 FQNEAQ (reference sequence). With V trimmed by 5 bases and J by 0 bases, 3 bases remained unmatched. The CDR3 has 14 amino acids.

This clone was detected once. DNA of the CDR3: TGTGCCAGCAGCTTAACAGGGTCGTCCAATGAGCAGTTCTTC. This gives the protein CASSLTGSSNEQFF. This chain joins TRBV11-3 and TRBJ2-1; a possible D gene is TRBD1 (6 bases). The CDR3 loop spans 14 amino acids. Germline V gene data show CDR1 as SGHNT and CDR2 as YENEEA. V was trimmed by 2 bases and J by 6 bases, leaving 11 bases between them.

The chain is built from TRBV7-9 and TRBJ2-1; 8 positions agree with TRBD2. The CDR3 is 17 amino acids. V shed 3 bases and J 5 bases; nucleotides not matched to a gene: 12. Germline assignment: CDR1 SEHNR and CDR2 FQNEAQ (reference sequence). CDR3: CASSFRGTSFLNNEQFF. CDR3 bases: TGTGCCAGCAGCTTCCGTGGGACTAGTTTTTTGAACAATGAGCAGTTCTTC.

This rearrangement joins TRBV4-1 to TRBJ1-3, with TRBD1 as a possible D gene (6 bases). Trimming took 8 bases from V and 4 from J, leaving 12 bases between them. CDR3 length: 13 residues. Germline assignment: CDR1 MGHRA and CDR2 YSYEKL. CDR3 coding DNA: TGCGCCAGCTCCACAGGGTCAGGAAACACCATATATTTT. Translated, it gives CASSTGSGNTIYF.

This CDR3 reads CASSVQGLGELFF. The CDR3 nucleotides read TGTGCCAGCAGCGTACAGGGATTAGGGGAGCTGTTTTTT. The rearrangement joins TRBV5-4 to TRBJ2-2; weak D call: TRBD1 (6 bases). This CDR3 is 13 amino acids long. V lost 4 bases and J 8 bases, leaving 12 bases between the germline ends. The germline CDR1 and CDR2 sequences are SGHNT and YYREEE (reference sequence).

This clone has only a few counts. The DNA of the CDR3 is TGCGCCAGCAGCACCCGGGACAGGGGATCTTCTCTCGAGCAGTACTTC. Residues: CASSTRDRGSSLEQYF. V usage is TRBV4-1 and J usage is TRBJ2-7; 10 bases match TRBD1. Germline V gene lookup returns CDR1 MGHRA and CDR2 YSYEKL. V was clipped by 5 bases and J by 6 bases; unmatched bases: 13. The CDR3 runs to 16 residues.

The chain carries TRBV7-8 and TRBJ1-1; D perhaps matches TRBD1 (6 bases). The CDR3 length is 17 residues. V was pared by 4 bases and J by 3 bases, with 21 bases between. Germline V CDR1 and CDR2: SGHVS, FQNEAQ. CDR3 bases: TGTGCCAGCAGCTCCCACTTCGGACAGCCCGAGGACACTGAAGCTTTCTTT. It codes for CASSSHFGQPEDTEAFF.